The 17 T cell receptor beta chains in this list originate from one sample, sequenced in a study of blood T cell repertoires in COVID-19. Profiled with immunoSEQ multiplex PCR; TCRdb holds only in-frame clones, not every one. Here the sample spans 45,000 to 70,000 clones, 81% being singletons. The sequenced material came from peripheral blood. These receptors were taken from a woman older than 75 with active or convalescent COVID-19.

The CDR3 DNA reads TGTGCCAGCAGGGCAGGGAATTCACCCCTCCACTTT. It is translated as CASRAGNSPLHF. V is TRBV12-3 or TRBV12-4 and J is TRBJ1-6; possible D gene TRBD1, 5 bases. Trimming removed 6 bases at V and 7 bases at J, with 7 bases between. The CDR3 consists of 12 residues.

The V and J genes are TRBV11-2 and TRBJ1-1; 7 positions agree with TRBD1. Germline V gene lookup returns CDR1 SGHAT and CDR2 FQNNGV. This CDR3 comprises 18 residues. The V gene end was trimmed by 1 base and the J gene end by 0 bases; junction bases not matched to a gene: 11. The CDR3 bases are TGTGCCAGCAGCTTAGTAAGAGGGGGCTTAATTGTGAACACTGAAGCTTTCTTT. Its protein is CASSLVRGGLIVNTEAFF.

The chain carries TRBV10-1 and TRBJ2-3; TRBD2 aligns across 9 bases. CDR1 and CDR2 from the germline V gene are WNHNN and SYGVQD (reference sequence). The ends lost 6 bases at V and 3 bases at J; junction bases unmatched: 7. The CDR3 runs to 15 residues. DNA for the CDR3: TGCGCCAGCAGCGTAGCGGGGGATGGGACAGATACGCAGTATTTT. Protein sequence: CASSVAGDGTDTQYF.

This clone was recorded once. This chain connects TRBV29-1 to TRBJ2-7; tentatively, D is TRBD1 (6 bases). Trimming took 4 bases from V and 2 from J, leaving 12 bases between them. The CDR3 extends over 13 amino acids. Germline assignment: CDR1 SQVTM and CDR2 ANQGSEA. CDR3 sequence reads: CSVVPGHPYEQYF. The CDR3 DNA sequence: TGCAGCGTTGTCCCGGGACATCCCTACGAGCAGTACTTC.

This clone appeared once. V and J are TRBV6-6 and TRBJ1-4; D not certain. CDR1 and CDR2 (germline): MNHNY, SVGAGI (reference sequence). This CDR3 has 17 residues. Trimming stripped 5 bases from V and 1 base from J, with 17 bases between. The CDR3 nucleotides are TGTGCCAGCAGTCCCATGCTCCTCAGTGTAACTAATGAAAAACTGTTTTTT. As protein: CASSPMLLSVTNEKLFF.

This clone was counted once. The V and J genes are TRBV4-1 and TRBJ1-3; 10 bases are shared with TRBD1. The trim removed 6 bases at V and 3 bases at J, leaving 8 bases unmatched. The CDR3 spans 16 residues. CDR1 is MGHRA and CDR2 is YSYEKL in the germline V gene. Written as DNA, the CDR3 is TGCGCCAGCAGTCCCGGGACAGGGGCAGGTGGAAACACCATATATTTT. Translated, it gives CASSPGTGAGGNTIYF.

J is TRBJ1-1 and V is TRBV7-9; tentative D call: TRBD1 (6 bases). Germline V gene lookup returns CDR1 SEHNR and CDR2 FQNEAQ (reference sequence). This CDR3 spans 12 amino acids. Trimming cost V 1 base and J 7 bases, with 7 bases left between them. The CDR3 here is CASSLGGGEAFF. The CDR3 DNA follows: TGTGCCAGCAGCTTAGGAGGGGGTGAAGCTTTCTTT.

The V and J genes are TRBV11-2 and TRBJ2-7, with 7 bases identical to TRBD1. Germline values: CDR1 SGHAT, CDR2 FQNNGV. The CDR3 has 15 residues. The trim removed 3 bases at V and 3 bases at J, leaving 8 bases unmatched. CDR3 in DNA: TGTGCCAGCAGCTTGGACCCGGGACAGTACTACGAGCAGTACTTC. It is translated as CASSLDPGQYYEQYF.

The V gene is TRBV3-1 (or the pseudogene TRBV3-2), the J gene TRBJ1-6; D is possibly TRBD1 (5 bases). Germline values: CDR1 LGHDT, CDR2 YNNKEL (reference sequence). Trimming left V 1 base short and J 7 bases short, with 5 bases between. The CDR3 spans 13 residues. The CDR3 DNA follows: TGTGCCAGCAGCCAAGGGACAAATTCACCCCTCCACTTT. Protein product: CASSQGTNSPLHF.

This chain uses TRBV7-2 with TRBJ1-1; 7 bases fit TRBD1. With 3 bases clipped from V and 8 bases from J, the junction kept 6 bases outside the gene matches. Germline lookup yields CDR1 SGHTA and CDR2 FQGNSA. This CDR3 is built from 13 residues. DNA of the CDR3: TGTGCCAGCAGCTTTGATAGGGGACAGGAAGCTTTCTTT. Encoded protein: CASSFDRGQEAFF. The complete variable domain, with remaining parts taken from reference TRBV7-2 and TRBJ1-1, reads GAGVSQSPSNKVTEKGKDVELRCDPISGHTALYWYRQSLGQGLEFLIYFQGNSAPDKSGLPSDRFSAERTGGSVSTLTIQRTQQEDSAVYLCASSFDRGQEAFFGQGTRLTVV.

The rearrangement links TRBV7-9 to TRBJ1-2, with 9 bases identical to TRBD1. The CDR3 contains 15 residues. Germline values: CDR1 SEHNR, CDR2 FQNEAQ (reference sequence). The V segment lost 5 bases and the J segment 5 bases; nucleotides outside the gene matches: 9. CDR3 sequence (DNA): TGTGCCAGCAGCCCAGGACAGGGGTTATGGTATGGCTACACCTTC. It encodes CASSPGQGLWYGYTF. The full variable domain, with the rest looked up from reference TRBV7-9 and TRBJ1-2, is DTGVSQNPRHKITKRGQNVTFRCDPISEHNRLYWYRQTLGQGPEFLTYFQNEAQLEKSRLLSDRFSAERPKGSFSTLEIQRTEQGDSAMYLCASSPGQGLWYGYTFGSGTRLTVV.

The V call is TRBV28, the J call TRBJ2-7; 10 bases fit TRBD1. This CDR3 region has 14 residues. V shed 5 bases, J shed 4 bases, and the junction held 5 bases outside the gene matches. Germline values: CDR1 MDHEN, CDR2 SYDVKM. The CDR3 reads CASSQTGGLYEQYF. The CDR3 DNA is TGTGCCAGCAGTCAGACAGGGGGCTTATACGAGCAGTACTTC. Drawing the rest from reference TRBV28 and TRBJ2-7, the complete variable domain is DVKVTQSSRYLVKRTGEKVFLECVQDMDHENMFWYRQDPGLGLRLIYFSYDVKMKEKGDIPEGYSVSREKKERFSLILESASTNQTSMYLCASSQTGGLYEQYFGPGTRLTVT.

This chain uses TRBV19 with TRBJ1-5, with D perhaps TRBD1 (5 bases). There are 14 residues in the CDR3. CDR1 is LNHDA and CDR2 is SQIVND in the germline V gene (reference sequence). V was trimmed by 4 bases and J by 4 bases, leaving 11 bases between them. Here the CDR3 reads CASSTTGQNQPQHF. In DNA form, the CDR3 reads TGTGCCAGTAGTACAACAGGCCAGAATCAGCCCCAGCATTTT. Based on the CDR3 plus reference TRBV19 and TRBJ1-5, the full variable domain is DGGITQSPKYLFRKEGQNVTLSCEQNLNHDAMYWYRQDPGQGLRLIYYSQIVNDFQKGDIAEGYSVSREKKESFPLTVTSAQKNPTAFYLCASSTTGQNQPQHFGDGTRLSIL.

The V gene is TRBV27, the J gene TRBJ2-5, with a tentative D call TRBD2 (5 bases). With 4 bases removed from V and 5 bases from J, the gap between germline ends came to 11 bases. Per germline, CDR1 MNHEY and CDR2 SMNVEV (reference sequence). The CDR3 covers 13 residues. The CDR3: CASSWRAVETQYF. The CDR3 DNA reads as TGTGCCAGCAGTTGGCGGGCTGTGGAGACCCAGTACTTC.

The V and J genes are TRBV7-9 and TRBJ2-7; a possible D gene is TRBD1 (6 bases). The CDR3 has 15 amino acids. Trimming stripped 3 bases from V and 7 bases from J, with 19 bases between. Germline lookup yields CDR1 SEHNR and CDR2 FQNEAQ (reference sequence). Written as DNA, the CDR3 is TGTGCCAGCAGCTTTACGTCCTCAGGGGTGGAAGAGCAGTACTTC. This codes for CASSFTSSGVEEQYF.

The genes are TRBV5-3 and TRBJ2-1, with D tentatively TRBD2 (5 bases). TRBV5-3 counts as an open reading frame of uncertain function. This CDR3 is built from 15 residues. With 1 base removed from V and 5 bases from J, the gap between germline ends came to 13 bases. DNA of the CDR3: TGTGCCAGAAGCTTGAGTAGCTGGGAGAACAATGAGCAGTTCTTC. Its protein is CARSLSSWENNEQFF.

The table lists this clone with a count of one. V is TRBV28 and J is TRBJ2-4; tentative D call: TRBD2 (5 bases). The V end was cut by 6 bases, the J end by 8 bases, with 11 bases between. CDR3 length equals 12 residues. Germline V CDR1 and CDR2: MDHEN, SYDVKM. Here the CDR3 DNA reads TGTGCCAGCAGCCCCGGGGTGGACATTCAGTACTTC. Its translation is CASSPGVDIQYF.